This TCR beta chain was recorded in a study of CD8+ T cells in alopecia areata. The study, taken as a whole, reports: Uncertainty about whether baseline CD8+ expansion is linked to response remains, with one nonresponder.

Extracted RNA was reverse transcribed into cDNA, the sequencing template. Generated by immunoSEQ multiplex PCR, the TCRdb table keeps only in-frame clones and is missing some. The sample holds 150,000 to 200,000 clones, around 64% seen once. The germline V gene encodes CDR1 MGHDK and CDR2 SYGVNS. This CDR3 is 13 amino acids long. Trimming took 4 bases from V and 7 from J, leaving 14 bases between them. About this clone: Its antigen remains unknown.

Treatment meaning: oral pan-JAK inhibitor, 5-10 mg twice daily. The genes are TRBV25-1 and TRBJ2-7; D is unresolved. This material consisted of CD4+ T cells sorted from blood, taken between weeks 47 and 50, from a patient treated with tofacitinib. The receptor comes from a human donor with alopecia areata. The CDR3 here is CASSGLHSGEQYF. CDR3 DNA: TGTGCCAGCAGTGGGCTTCATTCTGGGGAGCAGTACTTC.